The T cell receptor beta chain described here comes from a study of blood T cells in healthy people across ages. Notes on the study in general: Long-lived donors exceeded aged donors in naive CD4+ cells and diversity. Estimated diversity across one million T cells was deemed an underestimate.

Alongside a J-beta primer mix, a sample-barcoded 5' primer served in a second PCR lasting about 7 to 12 cycles. TCRdb re-called the 5' RACE reads with MiXCR, one entry per CDR3 protein. Found here are hundreds of thousands of distinct CDR3 sequences, around 48% of them singletons; the top ten hold around a third. Each donor's blood draw was approximately 10 milliliters of peripheral blood. The authors isolated at least 6 million PBMCs per sample. Notes on this clonotype: Its matching antigen is unknown.

The CDR3 spans 13 residues. The germline gives CDR1 SGDLS, CDR2 YYNGEE. With 3 bases removed from V and 6 bases from J, the gap between germline ends came to 9 bases. Sequenced material: blood. The chain uses TRBV9 and TRBJ2-2; D remains ambiguous. The receptor's source is a woman aged 55 to 70 in good health. Written as DNA, the CDR3 is TGTGCCAGCAGCGAGGCCCCGGCCGGGGAGCTGTTTTTT. It yields the protein CASSEAPAGELFF.